This T cell receptor (beta chain) is drawn from a study of T cell responses to AZD1222 COVID-19 vaccine. Study-level points and caveats: Nearly half of the spike-specific TCRs reportedly recognize variant regions that carry no mutations.

Germline trimming cut 4 bases from V and 6 bases from J; bases unmatched to any gene: 8. Looked up from germline, CDR1 is LGHDT and CDR2 is YNNKEL (reference sequence). The length of the CDR3 is 15 residues. The data were produced by immunoSEQ multiplex PCR, yet TCRdb's version contains in-frame clones alone and is incomplete. The sample lists 90,000 to 120,000 clones; around nine tenths were seen once. Concerning this clone itself: The antigen remains undetermined.

The receptor was derived from an adult in good health. This chain joins TRBV3-1 (or the pseudogene TRBV3-2) and TRBJ2-2; 7 bases agree with TRBD2. This sample comprised peripheral blood, obtained on day 0 of AZD1222 vaccination. As DNA, the CDR3 is TGTGCCAGCAGCCCACAGACTAGCCAGGCCGGGGAGCTGTTTTTT. Translating gives CASSPQTSQAGELFF.